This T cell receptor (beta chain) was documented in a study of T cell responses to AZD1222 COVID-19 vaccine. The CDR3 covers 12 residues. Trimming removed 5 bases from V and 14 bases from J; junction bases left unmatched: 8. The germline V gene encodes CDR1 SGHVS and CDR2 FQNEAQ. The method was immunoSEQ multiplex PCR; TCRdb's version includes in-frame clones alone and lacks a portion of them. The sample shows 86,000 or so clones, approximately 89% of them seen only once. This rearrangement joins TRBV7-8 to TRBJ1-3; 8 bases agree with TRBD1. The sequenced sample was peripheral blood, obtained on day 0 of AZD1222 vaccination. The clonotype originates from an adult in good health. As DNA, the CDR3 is TGTGCCAGCAGCCAGCCGGGGACAGGATTATATTTT. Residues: CASSQPGTGLYF.